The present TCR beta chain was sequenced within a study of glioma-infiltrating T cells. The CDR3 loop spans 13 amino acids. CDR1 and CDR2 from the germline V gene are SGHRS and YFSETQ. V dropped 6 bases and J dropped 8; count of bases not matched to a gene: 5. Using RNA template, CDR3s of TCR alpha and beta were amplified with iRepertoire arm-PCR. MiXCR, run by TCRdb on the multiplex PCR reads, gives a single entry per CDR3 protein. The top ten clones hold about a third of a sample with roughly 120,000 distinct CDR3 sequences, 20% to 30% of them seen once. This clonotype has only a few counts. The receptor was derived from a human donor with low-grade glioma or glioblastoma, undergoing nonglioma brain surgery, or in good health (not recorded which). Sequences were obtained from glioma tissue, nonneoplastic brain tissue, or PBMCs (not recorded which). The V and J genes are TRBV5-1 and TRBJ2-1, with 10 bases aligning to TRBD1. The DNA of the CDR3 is TGCGCCAGCAACCGGGACAGGGGCTATGAGCAGTTCTTC. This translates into CASNRDRGYEQFF.